The clone carrying this TCR beta chain has more than one count but fewer than ten. What it binds is not known. The sample comes from a study of T cells after yellow fever vaccination. The CDR3 runs 15 residues. Germline-derived CDR1 and CDR2 are SGHTA and FQGNSA. J was trimmed by 3 bases and V by 2 bases; bases with no gene match: 7. Study results and limitations: Clonotypes shared by both compartments, CD4 and CD8, made up a small share. By day 5 rather than day 15, the secondary response had peaked, though it was weaker. Booster samples showed a return of most primary-vaccination clones (around 96% CD4, roughly 85% CD8).

As TCR cDNA was made by 5'RACE template switching, a universal primer site and UMIs were added. TCRdb called the 5' RACE reads again in MiXCR, with one record for every CDR3 protein. The data hold about 370,000 distinct CDR3 sequences, with more than 9% observed a single time. The chain couples TRBV7-2 to TRBJ2-7; 7 bases line up with TRBD1. This sequence was found in a man between 18 and 29 years old who received the YFV17D yellow fever vaccine. The material sequenced was PBMCs, taken on the day of the first yellow fever vaccination. As DNA, the CDR3 is TGTGCCAGCAGCTTACGTCCCGGACAGGACTACGAGCAGTACGTC. Its translation: CASSLRPGQDYEQYV.